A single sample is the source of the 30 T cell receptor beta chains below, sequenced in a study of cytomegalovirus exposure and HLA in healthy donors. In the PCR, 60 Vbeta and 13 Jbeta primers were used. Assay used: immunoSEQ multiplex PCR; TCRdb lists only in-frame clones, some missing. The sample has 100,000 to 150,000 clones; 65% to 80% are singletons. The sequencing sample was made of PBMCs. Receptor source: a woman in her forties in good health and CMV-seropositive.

The CDR3 region is CAISEQGDYGYTF. The CDR3 DNA is TGTGCCATCAGTGAGCAGGGGGACTATGGCTACACCTTC. This rearrangement joins TRBV10-3 to TRBJ1-2; 7 bases are a match to TRBD1. CDR1 and CDR2 (germline): ENHRY, SYGVKD. With V trimmed by 2 bases and J by 3 bases, 0 bases remained unmatched. CDR3 length: 13 residues.

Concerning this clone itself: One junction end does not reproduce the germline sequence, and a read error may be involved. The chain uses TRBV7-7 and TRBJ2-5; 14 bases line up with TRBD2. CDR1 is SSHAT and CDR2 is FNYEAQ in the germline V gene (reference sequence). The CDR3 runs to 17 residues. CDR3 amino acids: CASSLGTSGSSGKTQYF. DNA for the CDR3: TGTGCTAGCAGCTTAGGGACTAGCGGGAGTTCTGGAAAGACCCAGTACTTC.

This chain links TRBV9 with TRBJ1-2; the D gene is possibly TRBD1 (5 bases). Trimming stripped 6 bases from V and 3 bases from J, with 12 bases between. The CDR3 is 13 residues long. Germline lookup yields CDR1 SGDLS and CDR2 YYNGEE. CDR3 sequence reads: CASTGGGDYGYTF. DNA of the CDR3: TGTGCCAGCACGGGGGGAGGCGACTATGGCTACACCTTC.

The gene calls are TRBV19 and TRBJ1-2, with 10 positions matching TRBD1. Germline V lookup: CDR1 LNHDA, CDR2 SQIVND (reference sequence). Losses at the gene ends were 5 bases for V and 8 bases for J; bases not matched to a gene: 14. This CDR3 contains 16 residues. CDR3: CASSPGGTGTGDGYTF. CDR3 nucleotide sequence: TGTGCCAGTAGTCCGGGGGGAACCGGGACAGGGGACGGCTACACCTTC.

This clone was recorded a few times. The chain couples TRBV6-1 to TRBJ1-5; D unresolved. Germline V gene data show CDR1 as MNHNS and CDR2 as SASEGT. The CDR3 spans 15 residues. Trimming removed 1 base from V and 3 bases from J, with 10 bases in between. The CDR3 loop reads CASSEGVKNNQPQHF. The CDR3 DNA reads TGTGCCAGCAGTGAAGGAGTAAAGAACAATCAGCCCCAGCATTTT.

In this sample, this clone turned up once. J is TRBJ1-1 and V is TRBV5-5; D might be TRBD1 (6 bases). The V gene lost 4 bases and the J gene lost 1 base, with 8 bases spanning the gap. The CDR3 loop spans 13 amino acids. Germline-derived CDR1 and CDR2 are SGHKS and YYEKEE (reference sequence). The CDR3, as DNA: TGTGCCAGCAGCCTCAGGGGGAACACTGAAGCTTTCTTT. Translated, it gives CASSLRGNTEAFF.

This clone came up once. The CDR3 DNA follows: TGTGCCAGCAGCCAAGAAGGGACAGGTAAAGAGACCCAGTACTTC. Translated: CASSQEGTGKETQYF. This chain uses TRBV4-2 with TRBJ2-5; 8 bases fit TRBD1. The CDR3 runs 15 residues. Germline V gene lookup returns CDR1 LGHNA and CDR2 YNFKEQ. The V segment lost 0 bases and the J segment 3 bases; nucleotides outside the gene matches: 3.

The CDR3 DNA is TGTGCCAGCAGTGCGACAGGGTTGGGGTATGGCTACACCTTC. Translating gives CASSATGLGYGYTF. The chain couples TRBV6-1 to TRBJ1-2; TRBD1 matches at 7 bases. The CDR3 contains 14 residues. The V gene end was trimmed by 4 bases and the J gene end by 5 bases; junction bases not matched to a gene: 7. In germline, CDR1 is MNHNS, CDR2 SASEGT.

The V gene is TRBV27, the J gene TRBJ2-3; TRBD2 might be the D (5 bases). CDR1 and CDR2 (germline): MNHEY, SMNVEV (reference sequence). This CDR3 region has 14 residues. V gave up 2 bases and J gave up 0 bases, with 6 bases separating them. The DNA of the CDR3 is TGTGCCAGCAGTTTAGGCGGGAGCACAGATACGCAGTATTTT. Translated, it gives CASSLGGSTDTQYF.

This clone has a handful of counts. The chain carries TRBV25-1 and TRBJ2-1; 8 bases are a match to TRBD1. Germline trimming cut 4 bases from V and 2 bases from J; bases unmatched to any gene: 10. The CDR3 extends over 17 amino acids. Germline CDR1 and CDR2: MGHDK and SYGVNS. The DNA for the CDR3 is TGTGCCAGCAGTGGGCAGGGGGCTCGTCGGACCTACAATGAGCAGTTCTTC. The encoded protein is CASSGQGARRTYNEQFF.

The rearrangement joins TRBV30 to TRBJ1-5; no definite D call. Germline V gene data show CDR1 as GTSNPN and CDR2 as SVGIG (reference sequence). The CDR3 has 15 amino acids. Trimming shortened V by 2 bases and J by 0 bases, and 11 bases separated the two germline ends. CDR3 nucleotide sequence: TGTGCCTGGAGTCCTCCCGACTTTAGCAATCAGCCCCAGCATTTT. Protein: CAWSPPDFSNQPQHF. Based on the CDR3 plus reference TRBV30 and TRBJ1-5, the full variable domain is SQTIHQWPATLVQPVGSPLSLECTVEGTSNPNLYWYRQAAGRGLQLLFYSVGIGQISSEVPQNLSASRPQDRQFILSSKKLLLSDSGFYLCAWSPPDFSNQPQHFGDGTRLSIL.

For the CDR3, the DNA is TGTGCCAGCAGTCGGACTAGCTGGGGCACCGGGGAGCTGTTTTTT. Its protein is CASSRTSWGTGELFF. V usage is TRBV2 and J usage is TRBJ2-2; 8 bases match TRBD2. Germline V gene sequence: CDR1 SNHLY, CDR2 FYNNEI. CDR3 size: 15 residues. Germline trimming cut 5 bases from V and 4 bases from J; bases unmatched to any gene: 6. The variable domain in full, with the rest retrieved from reference TRBV2 and TRBJ2-2, is EPEVTQTPSHQVTQMGQEVILRCVPISNHLYFYWYRQILGQKVEFLVSFYNNEISEKSEIFDDQFSVERPDGSNFTLKIRSTKLEDSAMYFCASSRTSWGTGELFFGEGSRLTVL.

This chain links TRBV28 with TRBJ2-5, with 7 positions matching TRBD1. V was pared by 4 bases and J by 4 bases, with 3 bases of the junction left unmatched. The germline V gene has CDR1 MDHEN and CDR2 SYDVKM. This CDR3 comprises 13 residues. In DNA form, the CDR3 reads TGTGCCAGCAGTTCAGGGGGTCTAGAGACCCAGTACTTC. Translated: CASSSGGLETQYF.

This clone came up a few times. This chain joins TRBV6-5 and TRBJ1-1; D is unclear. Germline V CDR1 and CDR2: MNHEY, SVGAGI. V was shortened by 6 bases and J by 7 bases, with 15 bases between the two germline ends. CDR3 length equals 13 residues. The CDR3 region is CASSRDTQIEAFF. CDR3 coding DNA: TGTGCCAGCAGCCGAGACACCCAGATTGAAGCTTTCTTT.

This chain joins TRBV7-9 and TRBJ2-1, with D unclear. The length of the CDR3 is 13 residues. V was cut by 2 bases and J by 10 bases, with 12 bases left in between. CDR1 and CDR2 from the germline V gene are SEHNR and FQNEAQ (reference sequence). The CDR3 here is CASSLIGQAEQFF. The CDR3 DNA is TGTGCCAGCAGCTTAATAGGTCAGGCGGAGCAGTTCTTC.

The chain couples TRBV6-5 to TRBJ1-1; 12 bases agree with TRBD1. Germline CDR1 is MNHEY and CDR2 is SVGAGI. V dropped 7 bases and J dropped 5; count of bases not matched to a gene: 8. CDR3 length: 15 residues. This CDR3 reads CASTSPGQGATEAFF. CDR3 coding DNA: TGTGCCAGCACCTCACCGGGACAGGGGGCAACTGAAGCTTTCTTT.

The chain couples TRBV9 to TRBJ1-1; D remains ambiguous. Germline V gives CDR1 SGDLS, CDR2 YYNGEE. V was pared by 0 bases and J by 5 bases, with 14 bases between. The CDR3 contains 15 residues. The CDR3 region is CASSVGPGLGTEAFF. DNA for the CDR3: TGTGCCAGCAGCGTAGGCCCGGGATTGGGGACTGAAGCTTTCTTT.

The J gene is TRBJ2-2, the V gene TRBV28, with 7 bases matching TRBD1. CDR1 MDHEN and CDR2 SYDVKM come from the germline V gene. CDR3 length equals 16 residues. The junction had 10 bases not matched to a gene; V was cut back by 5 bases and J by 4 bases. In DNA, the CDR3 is TGTGCCAGCAGTCCCCGGGACAGACTACTCACCGGGGAGCTGTTTTTT. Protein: CASSPRDRLLTGELFF.

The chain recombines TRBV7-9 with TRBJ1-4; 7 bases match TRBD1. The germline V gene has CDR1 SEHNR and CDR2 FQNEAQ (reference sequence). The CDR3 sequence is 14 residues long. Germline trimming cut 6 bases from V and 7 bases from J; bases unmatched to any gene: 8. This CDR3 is CASRGTVEGEKLFF. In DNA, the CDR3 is TGTGCCAGCAGAGGGACAGTCGAGGGTGAAAAACTGTTTTTT.

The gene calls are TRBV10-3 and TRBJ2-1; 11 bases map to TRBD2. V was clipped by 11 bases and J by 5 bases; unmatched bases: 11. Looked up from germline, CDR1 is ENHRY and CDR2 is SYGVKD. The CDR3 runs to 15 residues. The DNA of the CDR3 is TGTGCCTCCCATGGAGTAGCGGGAGGGAACAATGAGCAGTTCTTC. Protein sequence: CASHGVAGGNNEQFF.

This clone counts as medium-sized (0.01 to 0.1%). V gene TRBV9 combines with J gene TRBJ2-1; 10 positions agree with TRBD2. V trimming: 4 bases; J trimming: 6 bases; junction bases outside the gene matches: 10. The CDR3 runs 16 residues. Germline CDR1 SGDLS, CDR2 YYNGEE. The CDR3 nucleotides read TGTGCCAGCAGCTCCCGGACTAGCGGAACAGCCAATGAGCAGTTCTTC. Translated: CASSSRTSGTANEQFF.

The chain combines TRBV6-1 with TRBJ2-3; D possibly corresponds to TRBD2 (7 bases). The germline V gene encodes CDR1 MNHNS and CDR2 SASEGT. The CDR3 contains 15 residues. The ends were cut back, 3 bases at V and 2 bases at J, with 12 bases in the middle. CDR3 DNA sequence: TGTGCCAGCAGTGAGGCGGGGGCCTTCACAGATACGCAGTATTTT. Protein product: CASSEAGAFTDTQYF.

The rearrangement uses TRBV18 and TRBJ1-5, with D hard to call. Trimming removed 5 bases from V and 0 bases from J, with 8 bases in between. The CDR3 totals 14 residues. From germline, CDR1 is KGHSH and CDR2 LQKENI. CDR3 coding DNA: TGTGCCAGCTCATACGGTGTTAGCAATCAGCCCCAGCATTTT. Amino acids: CASSYGVSNQPQHF.

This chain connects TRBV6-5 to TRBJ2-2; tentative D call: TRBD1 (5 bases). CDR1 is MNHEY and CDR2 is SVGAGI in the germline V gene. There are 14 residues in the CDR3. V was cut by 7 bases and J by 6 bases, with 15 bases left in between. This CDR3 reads CASKARADSGELFF. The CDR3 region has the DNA TGTGCCAGCAAAGCCAGGGCTGATTCCGGGGAGCTGTTTTTT.

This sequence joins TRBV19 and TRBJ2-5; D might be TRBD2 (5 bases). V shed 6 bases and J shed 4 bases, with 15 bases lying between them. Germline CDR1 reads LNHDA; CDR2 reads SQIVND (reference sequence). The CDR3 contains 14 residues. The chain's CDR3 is CASREAASRETQYF. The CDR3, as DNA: TGTGCCAGTAGGGAGGCGGCTTCCCGAGAGACCCAGTACTTC.

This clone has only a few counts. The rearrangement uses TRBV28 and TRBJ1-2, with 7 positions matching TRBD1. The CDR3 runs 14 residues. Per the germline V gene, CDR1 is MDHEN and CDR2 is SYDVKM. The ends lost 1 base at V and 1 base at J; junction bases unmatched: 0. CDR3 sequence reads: CASSLYRGNYGYTF. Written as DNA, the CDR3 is TGTGCCAGCAGTTTATACAGGGGTAACTATGGCTACACCTTC.

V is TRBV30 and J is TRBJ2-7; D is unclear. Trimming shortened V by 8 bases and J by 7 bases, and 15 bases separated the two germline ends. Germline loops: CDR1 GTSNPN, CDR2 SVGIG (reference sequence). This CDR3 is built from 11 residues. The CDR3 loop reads CATSRVGEQYF. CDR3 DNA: TGTGCCACTTCTAGAGTTGGAGAGCAGTACTTC.

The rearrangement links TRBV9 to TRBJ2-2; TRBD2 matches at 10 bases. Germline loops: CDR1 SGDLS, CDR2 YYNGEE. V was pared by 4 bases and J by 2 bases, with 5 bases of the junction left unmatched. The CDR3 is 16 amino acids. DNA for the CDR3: TGTGCCAGCAGCAAACGACTAGCGGGTAACACCGGGGAGCTGTTTTTT. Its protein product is CASSKRLAGNTGELFF.

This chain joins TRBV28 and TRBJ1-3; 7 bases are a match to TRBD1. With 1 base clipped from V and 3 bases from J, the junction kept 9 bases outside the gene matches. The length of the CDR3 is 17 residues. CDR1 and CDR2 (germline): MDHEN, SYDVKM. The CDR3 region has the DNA TGTGCCAGCAGTTTATCAGGGACAGTGTACGTTGGAAACACCATATATTTT. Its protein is CASSLSGTVYVGNTIYF.

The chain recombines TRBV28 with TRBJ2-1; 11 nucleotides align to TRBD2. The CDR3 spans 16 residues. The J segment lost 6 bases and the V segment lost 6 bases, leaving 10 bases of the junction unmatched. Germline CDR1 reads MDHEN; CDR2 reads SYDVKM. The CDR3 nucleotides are TGTGCCAGCAGGGGTTCTAGCGGGAGGCTACTCAATGAGCAGTTCTTC. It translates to CASRGSSGRLLNEQFF.